This is a list of T cell receptor beta chains from one sample in a study of shared clonotypes between healthy human individuals. Sequencing was performed with immunoSEQ multiplex PCR; in TCRdb, only in-frame clones are kept and a portion is missing. The table shows approximately 620,000 clones, with 97% occurring only once. Sequenced material: naive CD4+ T cells sorted from blood. The receptors were gathered from a woman aged 30 to 39 in good health. Both conserved end residues are part of each CDR3. The order of the fields is D gene, J gene, clone size, V gene, CDR3 DNA, CDR3 protein. The D gene is left open where the match is weak. A clone size is listed for some rows: how often the clone was seen (once, few, many), or a class if it is expanded.

>TRBD2|TRBJ2-1|NA|TRBV5-1
TGCGCCAGCAATCCGTCCAGCGGGAGTCCGTTCTTC
CASNPSSGSPFF
>NA|TRBJ2-7|NA|TRBV11-2
TGTGCCAGCAGCCTATATACGGGCGAGCAGTACTTC
CASSLYTGEQYF
>NA|TRBJ1-1|NA|TRBV6-1
TGTGCCAGCAGTGAAGGGGCAGAGAACACTGAAGCTTTCTTT
CASSEGAENTEAFF
>NA|TRBJ1-2|NA|TRBV19
TGTGCCAGTAGGATTTGGGGTGACGGTTCCAACTATGGCTACACCTTC
CASRIWGDGSNYGYTF
>NA|TRBJ1-1|NA|TRBV5-1
TGCGCCAGCAGCTTGGACGCCGCAAGGAACACTGAAGCTTTCTTT
CASSLDAARNTEAFF
>TRBD1|TRBJ1-2|NA|TRBV6-1
TGTGCCAGCAGTGAACCGGGACAGGGGGCGCCTAACTATGGCTACACCTTC
CASSEPGQGAPNYGYTF
>TRBD1|TRBJ2-7|NA|TRBV27
TGTGCCAGCAGTTTATCCACGACAGGGGTGGTGGAGCAGTACTTC
CASSLSTTGVVEQYF
>TRBD2|TRBJ2-5|NA|TRBV5-4
TGTGCCAGCACCCTCGGGGGGCTAGCGGGAGTGCAGGAGACCCAGTACTTC
CASTLGGLAGVQETQYF
>NA|TRBJ2-6|NA|TRBV5-1
TGCGCCAGCGGATGGACGGTTTCTGGGGCCAACGTCCTGACTTTC
CASGWTVSGANVLTF
>NA|TRBJ2-3|NA|TRBV14
TGTGCCAGCAGCCAAGAGACGGCGACAGTGCGAACAGATACGCAGTATTTT
CASSQETATVRTDTQYF
>NA|TRBJ2-7|NA|TRBV13
TGTGCCAGCAGCTTCAGGGCCCTCTCCTACGAGCAGTACTTC
CASSFRALSYEQYF
>NA|TRBJ2-2|NA|TRBV18
TGTGCCAGCTCACCAGTAGCTTCGAACACCGGGGAGCTGTTTTTT
CASSPVASNTGELFF
>TRBD2|TRBJ2-7|NA|TRBV9
TGTGCCAGCAGCGTATTAGCGGGAGCAAGCGAGCAGTACTTC
CASSVLAGASEQYF
>NA|TRBJ1-5|NA|TRBV2
TGTGCCAGCAGTGAACGGGACAACAATCAGCCCCAGCATTTT
CASSERDNNQPQHF
>TRBD2|TRBJ2-5|NA|TRBV27
TGTGCCAGCAGTCTCCGGACTAGGGCAGAGACCCAGTACTTC
CASSLRTRAETQYF
>NA|TRBJ2-2|NA|TRBV18
TGTGCCAGCTCACCATGGAACGGGGAGCTGTTTTTT
CASSPWNGELFF
>NA|TRBJ2-1|NA|TRBV29-1
TGCAGCTCCCAACTGGAGCACTACAATGAGCAGTTCTTC
CSSQLEHYNEQFF
>TRBD1|TRBJ2-7|NA|TRBV15
TGTGCCACCAGCAGAGCGGGGACAGGGGCTGGGGAGCAGTACTTC
CATSRAGTGAGEQYF
>NA|TRBJ1-2|NA|TRBV5-1
TGCGCCAGCAGCTGGGGTCGCTACTATGGCTACACCTTC
CASSWGRYYGYTF
>NA|TRBJ2-1|NA|TRBV23-1
TGCGCCAGCAGTCATTTCAATGAGCAGTTCTTC
CASSHFNEQFF
>TRBD1|TRBJ2-2|NA|TRBV18
TGTGCCAGCTCACCACCGGCACGGACAGGGTGGACCGGGGAGCTGTTTTTT
CASSPPARTGWTGELFF
>TRBD2|TRBJ2-5|once|TRBV7-3
TGTGCCAGCAGCTCGGGACTAGCGGGAGGACGGGAGACCCAGTACTTC
CASSSGLAGGRETQYF
>TRBD1|TRBJ2-7|NA|TRBV7-2
TGTGCCAGCGGATCAGGGGGCTTAAGGCAGTACTTC
CASGSGGLRQYF
>TRBD2|TRBJ2-1|NA|TRBV5-1
TGCGCCAGCAGCTCCAGTCGAACTAGCGGGACCTATGAGCAGTTCTTC
CASSSSRTSGTYEQFF
>TRBD2|TRBJ2-2|NA|TRBV2
TGTGCCAGCAGTGAATATTCTAGCGGGAACACCGGGGAGCTGTTTTTT
CASSEYSSGNTGELFF
>TRBD1|TRBJ2-1|NA|TRBV7-8
TGTGCCAGCAGCCCACCTTGGGACAGTAGGACCTACAATGAGCAGTTCTTC
CASSPPWDSRTYNEQFF
>NA|TRBJ2-7|NA|TRBV7-8
TGTGCCAGCAGCCCGGGCTTGTACGAGCAGTACTTC
CASSPGLYEQYF
>NA|TRBJ1-5|once|TRBV5-8
TGTGCCAGCAGTTACATCAGAGGACAGCCCCAGCATTTT
CASSYIRGQPQHF
>TRBD2|TRBJ2-7|NA|TRBV29-1
TGCAGCGTGAAGAGGTTACTAGCGGGAGACGGCGAGCAGTACTTC
CSVKRLLAGDGEQYF
>NA|TRBJ1-2|NA|TRBV6-5
TGTGCCAGCAGTAAGGATTCTAACTATGGCTACACCTTC
CASSKDSNYGYTF
>TRBD1|TRBJ2-3|NA|TRBV27
TGTGCCAGCAGTCCCCGGACAGGGGGCACAGATACGCAGTATTTT
CASSPRTGGTDTQYF
>NA|TRBJ2-5|NA|TRBV7-2
TGTGCCAGCAGCTTAGTGAGTGATCAAGAGACCCAGTACTTC
CASSLVSDQETQYF
>TRBD1|TRBJ1-5|NA|TRBV6-6
TGTGCCAGCAGGGTGTCTCCGGACAGGGTCAATCAGCCCCAGCATTTT
CASRVSPDRVNQPQHF
>TRBD2|TRBJ2-4|NA|TRBV28
TGTGCCAGCAGTTTAAGAGTTTCACTAGCGCTAAACAAAAACATTCAGTACTTC
CASSLRVSLALNKNIQYF
>NA|TRBJ2-2|once|TRBV9
TGTGCCAGCAGCGTAGTTGCAAGACCCTCCTCGAACACCGGGGAGCTGTTTTTT
CASSVVARPSSNTGELFF
>NA|TRBJ2-5|NA|TRBV5-1
TGCGCCAGCAGGGGATCCAGGATTTGGCAGGCTACCAACCAAGAGACCCAGTACTTC
CASRGSRIWQATNQETQYF
>TRBD1|TRBJ1-5|NA|TRBV7-3
TGTGCCAGCAGCCAGGGGGCTAATCAGCCCCAGCATTTT
CASSQGANQPQHF
>NA|TRBJ2-1|NA|TRBV29-1
TGCAGCGCTGCTGGGGGGAAATCCTACAATGAGCAGTTCTTC
CSAAGGKSYNEQFF
>NA|TRBJ2-5|NA|TRBV5-8
TGTGCCAGCAGCCAGGGACCCAGCCAAGAGACCCAGTACTTC
CASSQGPSQETQYF
>NA|TRBJ2-2|NA|TRBV5-1
TGCGCCAGCAGCTTGGTACCGAACACCGGGGAGCTGTTTTTT
CASSLVPNTGELFF
>TRBD2|TRBJ2-4|once|TRBV6-4
TGTGCCAGCAGAGAGACTAGCGGGTGGCGGGACTTC
CASRETSGWRDF
>TRBD1|TRBJ1-1|NA|TRBV6-1
TGTGCCAGCAGTGCGGGACAGGGACAGAACACTGAAGCTTTCTTT
CASSAGQGQNTEAFF
>NA|TRBJ1-6|NA|TRBV6-5
TGTGCCAGCAGGCCGGGCCCAGACGGTTCACCCCTCCACTTT
CASRPGPDGSPLHF
>TRBD1|TRBJ2-7|once|TRBV11-2
TGTGCCAGCAGCTTAGCCCGGCACAGGGGCCCCTACGAGCAGTACTTC
CASSLARHRGPYEQYF
>NA|TRBJ2-5|NA|TRBV5-1
TGCGCCAGCAGCTTGAGTGGGGGTGTCCAAGAGACCCAGTACTTC
CASSLSGGVQETQYF
>TRBD1|TRBJ1-2|NA|TRBV19
TGTGCCAGTAGTACGGGACAGGTCTATGGCTACACCTTC
CASSTGQVYGYTF
>NA|TRBJ2-7|NA|TRBV5-5
TGTGCCAGCAGCTTGGGACAGATCTACGAGCAGTACTTC
CASSLGQIYEQYF
>NA|TRBJ2-3|NA|TRBV19
TGTGCCAGTAGTATAAAAGCGGACACAGATACGCAGTATTTT
CASSIKADTDTQYF
>NA|TRBJ1-2|NA|TRBV28
TGTGCCAGCAGTTTGAGGGGCATTAGCTACACCTTC
CASSLRGISYTF
>TRBD1|TRBJ2-7|NA|TRBV28
TGTGCCAGCAGTTTCGGGGGACAGGGGGTTGGGAACTACGAGCAGTACTTC
CASSFGGQGVGNYEQYF
>TRBD1|TRBJ1-1|NA|TRBV28
TGTGCCAGCACCCCGGGACAGGGTATCTTCAACACTGAAGCTTTCTTT
CASTPGQGIFNTEAFF
>NA|TRBJ2-2|NA|TRBV4-1
TGCGCCAGCAGCCAAGGTAACAGGGTGGTCACCGGGGAGCTGTTTTTT
CASSQGNRVVTGELFF
>NA|TRBJ2-1|NA|TRBV28
TGTGCCAGCAGTTTAACGGCTTTTAATGAGCAGTTCTTC
CASSLTAFNEQFF
>TRBD1|TRBJ2-2|NA|TRBV6-1
TGTGCCAGCTTTACAGGGGGCACCGGGGAGCTGTTTTTT
CASFTGGTGELFF
>NA|TRBJ2-7|once|TRBV28
TGTGCCAGCAATCTGGGCTACGAGCAGTACTTC
CASNLGYEQYF